The 6 T cell receptor beta chains below were found in one sample sequenced in a study of cytomegalovirus exposure and HLA in healthy donors. 13 Jbeta primers and 60 Vbeta primers were used for the PCR. Repertoires were generated with immunoSEQ multiplex PCR, while TCRdb's copy carries only in-frame clones and drops some. This sample has 150,000 to 200,000 clones, with around 75% found just once. Input material: PBMCs. The receptor set was obtained from a woman younger than 45 in good health and CMV-seronegative.

This clone was picked up one time. The chain joins TRBV6-1 to TRBJ2-7; no definite D call. Trimming took 4 bases from V and 1 from J, leaving 11 bases between them. CDR3 size: 14 residues. Looked up from germline, CDR1 is MNHNS and CDR2 is SASEGT. This chain's CDR3 is CASSAGRLSYEQYF. The DNA for the CDR3 is TGTGCCAGCAGTGCAGGCAGATTGTCCTACGAGCAGTACTTC.

The chain links TRBV30 to TRBJ2-5; 8 positions match TRBD1. TRBJ2-7 explains the end of the DNA better; the J call may be wrong. The CDR3 is 13 residues long. Germline assignment: CDR1 GTSNPN and CDR2 SVGIG (reference sequence). CDR3 sequence reads: CAWRFQGAGEQYF. In DNA, the CDR3 is TGTGCCTGGAGATTCCAGGGGGCAGGCGAGCAGTACTTC.

This clone has only a few counts. V and J are TRBV4-1 and TRBJ2-7; possible D gene TRBD2, 5 bases. CDR3 length: 13 amino acids. V shed 3 bases and J shed 4 bases, with 10 bases lying between them. CDR1 and CDR2 from the germline V gene are MGHRA and YSYEKL. The CDR3 here is CASSQGSGYEQYF. CDR3 sequence (DNA): TGCGCCAGCAGCCAGGGGTCGGGATACGAGCAGTACTTC.

The chain has TRBV6-4 and TRBJ2-3, with a weak D call TRBD2 (6 bases). The CDR3 is 14 amino acids. Germline lookup yields CDR1 MRHNA and CDR2 SNTAGT. V lost 8 bases and J 2 bases, leaving 14 bases between the germline ends. The CDR3 sequence: CASARGEHTDTQYF. In nucleotides, the CDR3 is TGTGCCAGCGCCCGCGGGGAACACACAGATACGCAGTATTTT.

The chain carries TRBV4-1 and TRBJ2-4, with D possibly TRBD2 on 6 matching bases. Trimming removed 2 bases at V and 3 bases at J, with 14 bases between. Germline V gives CDR1 MGHRA, CDR2 YSYEKL. The CDR3 spans 16 residues. The CDR3 spells CASSQPTGTGKNIQYF. CDR3 sequence (DNA): TGCGCCAGCAGCCAACCGACCGGGACTGGCAAAAACATTCAGTACTTC.

With regard to this clone: Relative to the germline gene, one junction end is altered; a read error may explain this. The chain joins TRBV10-3 to TRBJ1-5; TRBD1 matches at 7 bases. This CDR3 has 16 amino acids. Germline V gene sequence: CDR1 ENHRY, CDR2 SYGVKD. CDR3 nucleotide sequence: TGTGCCATCAGTGAGCCAGGAAGAGGGGGCAACCAGCCCCAGCATTTT. Translation gives CAISEPGRGGNQPQHF.